This T cell receptor (beta chain) was observed in a study of blood T cell repertoires in COVID-19. The CDR3 is 12 residues long. From germline, CDR1 is KGHDR and CDR2 SFDVKD. Trimming removed 7 bases from V and 2 bases from J, with 6 bases in between. TCRdb's copy holds only in-frame clones and misses some; the assay was immunoSEQ multiplex PCR. The sample records approximately 81,000 clones, roughly 82% being singletons. The receptor was isolated from a human donor in a cohort sampled during active COVID-19. The sequencing sample was made of peripheral blood. This chain joins TRBV24-1 and TRBJ2-3; D is unclear. Here the CDR3 DNA reads TGTGCCACCAGCCAGGACACAGATACGCAGTATTTT. The encoded protein is CATSQDTDTQYF.